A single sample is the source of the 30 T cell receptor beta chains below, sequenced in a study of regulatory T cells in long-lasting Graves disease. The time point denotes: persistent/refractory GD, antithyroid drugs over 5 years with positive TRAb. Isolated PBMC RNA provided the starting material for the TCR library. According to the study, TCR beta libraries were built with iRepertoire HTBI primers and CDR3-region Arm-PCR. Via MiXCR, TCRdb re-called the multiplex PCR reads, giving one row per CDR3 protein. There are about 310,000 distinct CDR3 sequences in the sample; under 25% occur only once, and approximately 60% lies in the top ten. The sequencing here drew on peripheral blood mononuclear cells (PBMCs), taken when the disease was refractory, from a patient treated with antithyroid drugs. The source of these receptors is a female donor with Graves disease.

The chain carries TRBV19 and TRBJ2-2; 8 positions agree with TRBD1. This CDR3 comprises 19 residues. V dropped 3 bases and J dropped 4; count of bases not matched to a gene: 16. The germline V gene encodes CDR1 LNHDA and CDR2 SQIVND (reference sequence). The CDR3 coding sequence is TGTGCCAGTAGTATCTATCCAGGGGGCGTTGTGGGAGGCACCGGGGAGCTGTTTTTT. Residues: CASSIYPGGVVGGTGELFF.

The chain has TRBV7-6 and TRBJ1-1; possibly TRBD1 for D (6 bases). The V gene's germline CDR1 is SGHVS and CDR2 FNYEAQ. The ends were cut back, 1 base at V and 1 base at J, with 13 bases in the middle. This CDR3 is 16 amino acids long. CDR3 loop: CASSLGLGAENTEAFF. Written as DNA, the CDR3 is TGTGCCAGCAGCTTAGGGCTGGGGGCAGAGAACACTGAAGCTTTCTTT. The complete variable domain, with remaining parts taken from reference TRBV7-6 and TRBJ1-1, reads GAGVSQSPRYKVTKRGQDVALRCDPISGHVSLYWYRQALGQGPEFLTYFNYEAQQDKSGLPNDRFSAERPEGSISTLTIQRTEQRDSAMYRCASSLGLGAENTEAFFGQGTRLTVV.

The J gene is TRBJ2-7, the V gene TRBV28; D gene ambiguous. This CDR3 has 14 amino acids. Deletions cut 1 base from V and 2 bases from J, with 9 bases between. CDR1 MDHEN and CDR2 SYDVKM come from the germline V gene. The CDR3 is CASSLSPRTYEQYF. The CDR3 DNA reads TGTGCCAGCAGTTTATCACCCCGTACCTACGAGCAGTACTTC. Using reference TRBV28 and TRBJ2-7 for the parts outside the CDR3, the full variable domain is DVKVTQSSRYLVKRTGEKVFLECVQDMDHENMFWYRQDPGLGLRLIYFSYDVKMKEKGDIPEGYSVSREKKERFSLILESASTNQTSMYLCASSLSPRTYEQYFGPGTRLTVT.

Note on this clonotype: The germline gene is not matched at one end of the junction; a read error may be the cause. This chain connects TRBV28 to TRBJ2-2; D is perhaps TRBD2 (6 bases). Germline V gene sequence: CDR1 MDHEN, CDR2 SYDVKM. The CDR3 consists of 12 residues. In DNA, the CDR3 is TGTGCCAACAGTGGAGGGACCGGGGAGCTGTTTTTT. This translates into CANSGGTGELFF.

The CDR3 reads CASSQGFLAGPYEQYF. CDR3 sequence (DNA): TGTGCCAGCAGCCAAGGTTTCCTAGCGGGACCTTACGAGCAGTACTTC. The chain carries TRBV3-1 and TRBJ2-7; TRBD2 aligns across 9 bases. V lost 1 base, J lost 4 bases, and 8 bases stayed unmatched. The CDR3 is 16 residues long. Germline V gene lookup returns CDR1 LGHDT and CDR2 YNNKEL (reference sequence).

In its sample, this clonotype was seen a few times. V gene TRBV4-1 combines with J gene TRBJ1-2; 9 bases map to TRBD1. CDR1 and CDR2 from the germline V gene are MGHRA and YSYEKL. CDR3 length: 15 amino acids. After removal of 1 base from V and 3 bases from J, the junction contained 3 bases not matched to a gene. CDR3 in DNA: TGCGCCAGCAGCCAAGTACAGGGGGCGGACTATGGCTACACCTTC. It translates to CASSQVQGADYGYTF.

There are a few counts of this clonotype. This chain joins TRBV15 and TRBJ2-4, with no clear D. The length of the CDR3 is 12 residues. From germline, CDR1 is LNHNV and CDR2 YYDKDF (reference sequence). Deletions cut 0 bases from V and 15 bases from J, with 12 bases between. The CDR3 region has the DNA TGTGCCACCAGCAGAGATGGGGATAGGAGGTACTTC. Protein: CATSRDGDRRYF.

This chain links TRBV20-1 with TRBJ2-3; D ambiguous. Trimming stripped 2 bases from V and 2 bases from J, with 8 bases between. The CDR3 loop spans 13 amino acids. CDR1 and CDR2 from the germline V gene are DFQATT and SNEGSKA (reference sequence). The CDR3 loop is CSARKGITDTQYF. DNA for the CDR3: TGCAGTGCTAGAAAGGGTATCACAGATACGCAGTATTTT.

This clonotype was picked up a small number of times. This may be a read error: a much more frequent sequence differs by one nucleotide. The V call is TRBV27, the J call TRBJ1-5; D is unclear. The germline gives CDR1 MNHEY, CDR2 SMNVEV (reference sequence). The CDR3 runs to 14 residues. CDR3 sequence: CASSLSRTYQSQHF. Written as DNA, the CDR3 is TGTGCCAGCAGTTTAAGTAGGACGTATCAGTCCCAGCATTTT.

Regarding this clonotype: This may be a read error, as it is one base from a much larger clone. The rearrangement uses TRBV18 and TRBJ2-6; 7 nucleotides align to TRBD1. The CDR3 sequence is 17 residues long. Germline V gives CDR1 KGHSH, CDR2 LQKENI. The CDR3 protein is CASSPGQMSSGANVLAF. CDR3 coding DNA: TGTGCCAGCTCACCGGGACAGATGAGCTCTGGGGCCAACGTCCTGGCTTTC.

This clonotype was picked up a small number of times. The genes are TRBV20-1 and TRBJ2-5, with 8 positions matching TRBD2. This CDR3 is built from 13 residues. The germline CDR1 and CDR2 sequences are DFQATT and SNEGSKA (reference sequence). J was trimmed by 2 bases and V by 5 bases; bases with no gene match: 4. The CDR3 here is CSAQGLGQETQYF. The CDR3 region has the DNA TGCAGTGCTCAGGGACTAGGACAAGAGACCCAGTACTTC.

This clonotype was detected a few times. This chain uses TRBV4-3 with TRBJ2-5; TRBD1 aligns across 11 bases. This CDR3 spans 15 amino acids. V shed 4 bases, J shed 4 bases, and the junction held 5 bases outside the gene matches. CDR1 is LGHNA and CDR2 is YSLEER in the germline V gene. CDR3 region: CASSRGTGGLETQYF. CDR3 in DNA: TGCGCCAGCAGCCGCGGGACAGGGGGTCTAGAGACCCAGTACTTC.

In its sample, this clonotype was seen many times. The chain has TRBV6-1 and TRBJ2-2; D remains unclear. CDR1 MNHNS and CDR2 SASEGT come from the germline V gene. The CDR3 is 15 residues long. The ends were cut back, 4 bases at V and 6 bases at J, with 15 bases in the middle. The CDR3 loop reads CASSATPSDAGELFF. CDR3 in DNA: TGTGCCAGCAGTGCTACGCCGAGTGACGCCGGGGAGCTGTTTTTT.

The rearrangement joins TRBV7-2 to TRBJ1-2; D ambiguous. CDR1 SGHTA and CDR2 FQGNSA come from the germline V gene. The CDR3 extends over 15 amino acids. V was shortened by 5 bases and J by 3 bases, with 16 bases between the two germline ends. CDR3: CASSLSPSSYYGYTF. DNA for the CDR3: TGTGCCAGCAGCCTATCACCCTCTTCATACTATGGCTACACCTTC.

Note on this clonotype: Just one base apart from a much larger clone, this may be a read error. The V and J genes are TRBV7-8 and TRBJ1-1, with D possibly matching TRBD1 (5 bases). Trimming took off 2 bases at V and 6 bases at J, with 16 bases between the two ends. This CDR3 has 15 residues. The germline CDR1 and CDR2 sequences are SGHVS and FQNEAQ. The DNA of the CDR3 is TGTGCCAGCAGCTTACAGGAAGGTCGGGGCGCTGAAGCTTTCTTT. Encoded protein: CASSLQEGRGAEAFF.

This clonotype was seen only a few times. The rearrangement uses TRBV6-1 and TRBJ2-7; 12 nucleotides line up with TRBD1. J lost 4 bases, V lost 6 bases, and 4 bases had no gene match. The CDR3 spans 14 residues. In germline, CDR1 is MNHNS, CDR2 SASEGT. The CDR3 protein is CASRSGQGAYEQYF. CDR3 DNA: TGTGCCAGCAGATCGGGACAGGGGGCATACGAGCAGTACTTC.

The CDR3 region is CASSLWDPYGEQYF. The CDR3 bases are TGCGCCAGCAGCTTATGGGACCCATACGGCGAGCAGTACTTC. The chain recombines TRBV5-1 with TRBJ2-7; D possibly uses TRBD1 or TRBD2 (5 bases each). V was shortened by 2 bases and J by 6 bases, with 15 bases between the two germline ends. The CDR3 has 14 amino acids. Germline lookup yields CDR1 SGHRS and CDR2 YFSETQ.

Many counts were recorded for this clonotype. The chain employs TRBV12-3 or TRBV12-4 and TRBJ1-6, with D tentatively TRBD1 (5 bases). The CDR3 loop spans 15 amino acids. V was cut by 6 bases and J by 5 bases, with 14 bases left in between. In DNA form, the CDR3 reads TGTGCCAGCAGGGGGCCGGGTCCTCATAATTCACCCCTCCACTTT. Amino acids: CASRGPGPHNSPLHF.

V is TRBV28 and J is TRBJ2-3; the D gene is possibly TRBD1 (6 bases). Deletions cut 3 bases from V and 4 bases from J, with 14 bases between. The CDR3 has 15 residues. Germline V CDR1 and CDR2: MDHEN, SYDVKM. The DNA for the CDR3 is TGTGCCAGCAGTTTCCCGGCAGGGGAAGCAGATACGCAGTATTTT. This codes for CASSFPAGEADTQYF.

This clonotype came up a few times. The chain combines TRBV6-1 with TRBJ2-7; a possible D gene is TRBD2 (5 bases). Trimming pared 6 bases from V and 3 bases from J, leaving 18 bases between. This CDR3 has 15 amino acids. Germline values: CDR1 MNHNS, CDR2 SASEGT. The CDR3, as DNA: TGTGCCAGCAGAGAGGACTCCACTATCGACTACGAGCAGTACTTC. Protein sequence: CASREDSTIDYEQYF.

The CDR3 is CASSQVAGDYRRYTEAFF. CDR3 DNA sequence: TGCGCCAGCAGCCAAGTAGCCGGAGACTATCGTCGGTACACTGAAGCTTTCTTT. The chain recombines TRBV4-1 with TRBJ1-1, with unresolved D. There are 18 residues in the CDR3. CDR1 and CDR2 from the germline V gene are MGHRA and YSYEKL. V was clipped by 1 base and J by 3 bases, with 21 bases between them.

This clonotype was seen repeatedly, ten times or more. The CDR3 is CASSFSGQGWEKLFF. CDR3 bases: TGTGCCAGCAGCTTCTCGGGACAGGGATGGGAAAAACTGTTTTTT. The chain has TRBV7-2 and TRBJ1-4; the match to TRBD1 covers 9 bases. This CDR3 is built from 15 residues. Per germline, CDR1 SGHTA and CDR2 FQGNSA. V lost 3 bases to trimming and J lost 8 bases; unmatched junction nucleotides: 7.

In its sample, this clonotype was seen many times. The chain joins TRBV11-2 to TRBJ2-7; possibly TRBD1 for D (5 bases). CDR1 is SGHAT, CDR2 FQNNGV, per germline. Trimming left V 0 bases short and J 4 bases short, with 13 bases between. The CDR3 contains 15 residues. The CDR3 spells CASSLDRATVYEQYF. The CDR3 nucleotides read TGTGCCAGCAGCTTAGATCGGGCGACAGTGTACGAGCAGTACTTC.

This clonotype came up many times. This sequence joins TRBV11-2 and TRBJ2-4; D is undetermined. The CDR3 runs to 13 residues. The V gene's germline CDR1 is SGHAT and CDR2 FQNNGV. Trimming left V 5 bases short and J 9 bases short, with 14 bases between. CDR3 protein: CASSENQAFIQYF. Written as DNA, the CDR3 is TGTGCCAGCAGCGAAAACCAGGCCTTCATTCAGTACTTC.

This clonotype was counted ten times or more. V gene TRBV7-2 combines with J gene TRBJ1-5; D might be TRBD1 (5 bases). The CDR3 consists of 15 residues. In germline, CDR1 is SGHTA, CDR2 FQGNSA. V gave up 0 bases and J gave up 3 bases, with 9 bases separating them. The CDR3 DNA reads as TGTGCCAGCAGCTTAGCTAGGGACCTCAATCAGCCCCAGCATTTT. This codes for CASSLARDLNQPQHF.

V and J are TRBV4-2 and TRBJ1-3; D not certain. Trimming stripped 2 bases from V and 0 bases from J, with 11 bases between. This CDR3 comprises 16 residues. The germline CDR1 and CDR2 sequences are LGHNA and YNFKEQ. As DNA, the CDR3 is TGTGCCAGCAGCCAACAGGACCACAGCTCTGGAAACACCATATATTTT. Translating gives CASSQQDHSSGNTIYF.

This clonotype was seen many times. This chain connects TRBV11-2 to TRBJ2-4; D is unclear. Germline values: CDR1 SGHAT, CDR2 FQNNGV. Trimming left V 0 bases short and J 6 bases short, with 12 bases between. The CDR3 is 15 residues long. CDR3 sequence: CASSLERLALNIQYF. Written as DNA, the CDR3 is TGTGCCAGCAGCTTAGAGAGATTGGCCCTAAACATTCAGTACTTC.

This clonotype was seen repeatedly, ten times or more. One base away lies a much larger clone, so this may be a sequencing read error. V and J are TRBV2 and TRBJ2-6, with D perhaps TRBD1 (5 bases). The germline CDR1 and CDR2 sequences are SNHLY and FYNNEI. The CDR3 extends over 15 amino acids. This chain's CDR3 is CASSRVRGGANILTF. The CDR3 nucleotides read TGTGCCAGCAGTAGGGTGCGAGGTGGGGCCAACATCCTGACTTTC. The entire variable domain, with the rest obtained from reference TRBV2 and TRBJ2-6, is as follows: EPEVTQTPSHQVTQMGQEVILRCVPISNHLYFYWYRQILGQKVEFLVSFYNNEISEKSEIFDDQFSVERPDGSNFTLKIRSTKLEDSAMYFCASSRVRGGANILTFGAGSRLTVL.

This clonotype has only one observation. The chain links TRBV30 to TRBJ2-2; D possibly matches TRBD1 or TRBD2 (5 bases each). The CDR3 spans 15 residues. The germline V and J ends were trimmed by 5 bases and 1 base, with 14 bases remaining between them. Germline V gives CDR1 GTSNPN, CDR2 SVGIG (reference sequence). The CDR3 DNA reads TGTGCCTGGGAGACAACAGGACTGAACACCGGGGAGCTGTTTTTT. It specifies CAWETTGLNTGELFF.

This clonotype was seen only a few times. The CDR3: CSARVGTGNTGELFF. The CDR3 coding sequence is TGCAGTGCTAGAGTTGGGACTGGGAACACCGGGGAGCTGTTTTTT. The chain links TRBV20-1 to TRBJ2-2; tentative D call: TRBD2 (6 bases). Trimming took 1 base from V and 1 from J, leaving 10 bases between them. Germline values: CDR1 DFQATT, CDR2 SNEGSKA (reference sequence). The CDR3 loop spans 15 amino acids.